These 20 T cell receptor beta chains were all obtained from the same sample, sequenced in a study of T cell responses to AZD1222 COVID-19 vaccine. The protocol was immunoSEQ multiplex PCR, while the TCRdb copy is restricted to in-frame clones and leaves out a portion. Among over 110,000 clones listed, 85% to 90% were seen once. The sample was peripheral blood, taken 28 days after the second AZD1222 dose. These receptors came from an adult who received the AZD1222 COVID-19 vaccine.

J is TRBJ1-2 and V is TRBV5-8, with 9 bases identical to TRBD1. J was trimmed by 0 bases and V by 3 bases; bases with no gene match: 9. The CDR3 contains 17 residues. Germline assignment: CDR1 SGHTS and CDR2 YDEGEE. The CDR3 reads CASSWTGQGPSNYGYTF. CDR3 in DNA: TGTGCCAGCAGCTGGACGGGACAGGGACCTTCTAACTATGGCTACACCTTC.

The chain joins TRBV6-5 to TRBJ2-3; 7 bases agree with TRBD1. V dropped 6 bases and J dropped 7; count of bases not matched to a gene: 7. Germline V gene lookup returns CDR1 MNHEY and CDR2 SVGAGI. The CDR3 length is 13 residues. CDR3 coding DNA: TGTGCCAGCAGCTATGACAGGGTGAATACGCAGTATTTT. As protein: CASSYDRVNTQYF.

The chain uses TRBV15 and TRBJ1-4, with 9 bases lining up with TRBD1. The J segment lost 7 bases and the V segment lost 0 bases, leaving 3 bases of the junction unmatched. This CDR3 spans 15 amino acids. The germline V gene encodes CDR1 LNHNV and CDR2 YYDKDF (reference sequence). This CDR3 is CATSRDGQGSEKLFF. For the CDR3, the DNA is TGTGCCACCAGCAGAGACGGACAGGGGAGTGAAAAACTGTTTTTT.

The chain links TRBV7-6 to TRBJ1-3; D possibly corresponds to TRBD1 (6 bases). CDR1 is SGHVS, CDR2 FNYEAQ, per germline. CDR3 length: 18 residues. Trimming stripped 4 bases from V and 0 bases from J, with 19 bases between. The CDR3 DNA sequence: TGTGCCAGCAGCTACCGGACAGCCGAAGCGACCTCTGGAAACACCATATATTTT. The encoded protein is CASSYRTAEATSGNTIYF.

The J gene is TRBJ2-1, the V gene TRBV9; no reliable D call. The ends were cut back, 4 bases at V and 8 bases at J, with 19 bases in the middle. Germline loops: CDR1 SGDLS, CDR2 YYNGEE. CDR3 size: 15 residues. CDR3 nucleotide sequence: TGTGCCAGCAGCCCGCTGGCCGGACCCCCGGATGAGCAGTTCTTC. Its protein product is CASSPLAGPPDEQFF. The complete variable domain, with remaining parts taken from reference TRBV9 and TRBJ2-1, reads DSGVTQTPKHLITATGQRVTLRCSPRSGDLSVYWYQQSLDQGLQFLIQYYNGEERAKGNILERFSAQQFPDLHSELNLSSLELGDSALYFCASSPLAGPPDEQFFGPGTRLTVL.

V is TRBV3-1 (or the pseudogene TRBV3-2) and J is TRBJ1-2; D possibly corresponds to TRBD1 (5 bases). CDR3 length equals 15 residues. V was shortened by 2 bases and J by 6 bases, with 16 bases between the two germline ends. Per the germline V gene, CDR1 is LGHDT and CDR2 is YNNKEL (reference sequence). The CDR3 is CASSQRFVQGHGYTF. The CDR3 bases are TGTGCCAGCAGCCAACGGTTCGTTCAGGGCCATGGCTACACCTTC.

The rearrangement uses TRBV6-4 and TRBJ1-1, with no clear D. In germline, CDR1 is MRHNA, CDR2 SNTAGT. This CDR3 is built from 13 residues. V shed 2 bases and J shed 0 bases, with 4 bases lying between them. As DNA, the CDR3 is TGTGCCAGCAGTGACGAGATGAACACTGAAGCTTTCTTT. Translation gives CASSDEMNTEAFF.

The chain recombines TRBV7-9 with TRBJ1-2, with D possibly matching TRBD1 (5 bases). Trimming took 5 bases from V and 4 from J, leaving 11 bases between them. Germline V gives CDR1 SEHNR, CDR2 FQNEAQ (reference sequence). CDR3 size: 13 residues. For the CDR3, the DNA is TGTGCCAGCAGCACCCCAGGGAGCTATGGCTACACCTTC. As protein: CASSTPGSYGYTF.

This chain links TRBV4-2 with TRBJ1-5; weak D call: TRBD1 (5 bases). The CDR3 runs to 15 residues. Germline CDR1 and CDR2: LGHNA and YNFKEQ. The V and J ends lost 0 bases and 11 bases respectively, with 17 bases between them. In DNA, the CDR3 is TGTGCCAGCAGCCAAGAATTGGGCCCCCAAGGGGCCCAGCATTTT. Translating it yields CASSQELGPQGAQHF.

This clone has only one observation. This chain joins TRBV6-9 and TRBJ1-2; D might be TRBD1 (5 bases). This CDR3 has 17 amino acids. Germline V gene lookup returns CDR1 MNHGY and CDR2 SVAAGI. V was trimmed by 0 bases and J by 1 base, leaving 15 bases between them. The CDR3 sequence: CASSYSGPTDNNYGYTF. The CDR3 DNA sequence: TGTGCCAGCAGTTATTCGGGACCCACAGATAATAACTATGGCTACACCTTC.

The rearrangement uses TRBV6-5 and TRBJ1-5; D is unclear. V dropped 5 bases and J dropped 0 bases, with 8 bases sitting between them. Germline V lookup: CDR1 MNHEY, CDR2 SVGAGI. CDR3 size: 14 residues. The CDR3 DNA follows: TGTGCCAGCAGTATCGGGGATAGCAATCAGCCCCAGCATTTT. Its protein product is CASSIGDSNQPQHF.

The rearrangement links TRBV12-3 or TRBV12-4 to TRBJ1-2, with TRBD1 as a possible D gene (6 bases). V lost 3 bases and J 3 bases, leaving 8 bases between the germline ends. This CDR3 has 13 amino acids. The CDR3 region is CASSLDRYYGYTF. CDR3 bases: TGTGCCAGCAGTTTGGACAGATACTATGGCTACACCTTC.

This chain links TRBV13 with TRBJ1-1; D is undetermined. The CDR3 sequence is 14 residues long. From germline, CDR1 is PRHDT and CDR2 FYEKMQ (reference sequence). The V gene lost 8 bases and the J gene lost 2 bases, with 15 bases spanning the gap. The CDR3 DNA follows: TGTGCCAGCCAAACGAGCGGGGTTAACACTGAAGCTTTCTTT. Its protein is CASQTSGVNTEAFF.

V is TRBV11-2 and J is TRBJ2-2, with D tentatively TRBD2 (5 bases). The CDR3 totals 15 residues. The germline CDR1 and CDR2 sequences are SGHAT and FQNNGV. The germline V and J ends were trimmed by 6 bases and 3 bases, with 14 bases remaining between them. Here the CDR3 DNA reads TGTGCCAGCAGGGGGAGAGGGTCTTACACCGGGGAGCTGTTTTTT. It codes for CASRGRGSYTGELFF.

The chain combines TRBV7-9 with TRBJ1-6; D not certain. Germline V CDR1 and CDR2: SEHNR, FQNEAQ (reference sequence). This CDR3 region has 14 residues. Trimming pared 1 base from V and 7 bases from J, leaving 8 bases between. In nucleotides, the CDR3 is TGTGCCAGCAGCTTAGATTTATGGAATTCACCCCTCCACTTT. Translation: CASSLDLWNSPLHF.

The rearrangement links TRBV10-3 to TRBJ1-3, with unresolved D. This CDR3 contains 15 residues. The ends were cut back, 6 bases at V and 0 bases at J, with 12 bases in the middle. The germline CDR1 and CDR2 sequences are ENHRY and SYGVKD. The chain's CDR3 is CAIREDAYSGNTIYF. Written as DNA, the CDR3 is TGTGCCATCAGGGAGGACGCCTACTCTGGAAACACCATATATTTT.

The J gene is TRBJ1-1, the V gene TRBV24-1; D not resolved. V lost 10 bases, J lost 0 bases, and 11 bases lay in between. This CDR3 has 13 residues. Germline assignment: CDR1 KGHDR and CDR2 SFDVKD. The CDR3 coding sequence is TGTGCCACGGCGGGCAAAATGAACACTGAAGCTTTCTTT. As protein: CATAGKMNTEAFF.

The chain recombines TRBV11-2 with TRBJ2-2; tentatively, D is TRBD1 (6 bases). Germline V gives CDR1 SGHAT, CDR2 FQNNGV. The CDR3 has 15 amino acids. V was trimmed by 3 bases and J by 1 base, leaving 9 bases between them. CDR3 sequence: CASSFGQMNTGELFF. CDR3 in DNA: TGTGCCAGCAGCTTTGGACAGATGAACACCGGGGAGCTGTTTTTT.

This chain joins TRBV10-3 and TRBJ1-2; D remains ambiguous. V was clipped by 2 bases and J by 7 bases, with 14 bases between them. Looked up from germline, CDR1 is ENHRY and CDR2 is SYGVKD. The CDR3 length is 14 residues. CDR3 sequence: CAISETDTKGGYTF. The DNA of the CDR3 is TGTGCCATCAGTGAGACCGACACCAAAGGTGGCTACACCTTC.

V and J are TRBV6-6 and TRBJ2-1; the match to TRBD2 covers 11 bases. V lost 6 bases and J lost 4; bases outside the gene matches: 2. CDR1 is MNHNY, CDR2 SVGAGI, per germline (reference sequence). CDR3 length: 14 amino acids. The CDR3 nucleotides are TGTGCCAGCAGCCGGACTAGCGGGTACAATGAGCAGTTCTTC. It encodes CASSRTSGYNEQFF.